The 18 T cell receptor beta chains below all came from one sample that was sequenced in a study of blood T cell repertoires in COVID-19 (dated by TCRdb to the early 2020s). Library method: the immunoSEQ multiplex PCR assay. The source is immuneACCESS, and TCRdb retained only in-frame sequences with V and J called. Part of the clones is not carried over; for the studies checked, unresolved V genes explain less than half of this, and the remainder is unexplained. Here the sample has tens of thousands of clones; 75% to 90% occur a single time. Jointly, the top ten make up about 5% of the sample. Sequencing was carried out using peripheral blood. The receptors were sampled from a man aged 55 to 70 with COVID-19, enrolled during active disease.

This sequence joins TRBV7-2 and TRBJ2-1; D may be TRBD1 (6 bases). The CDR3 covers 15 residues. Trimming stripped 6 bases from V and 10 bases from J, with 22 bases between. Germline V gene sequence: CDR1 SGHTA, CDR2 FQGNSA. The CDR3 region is CASRNRDTTAGEQFF. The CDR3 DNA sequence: TGTGCCAGCAGGAACCGGGACACCACCGCAGGGGAGCAGTTCTTC.

CDR3 nucleotides: TGTGCCAGCGGGGGCGAGACCCAGTACTTC. Translation gives CASGGETQYF. The chain is built from TRBV2 and TRBJ2-5; D is perhaps TRBD1 (6 bases). The V gene lost 8 bases and the J gene lost 5 bases, with 6 bases spanning the gap. The CDR3 spans 10 residues. Germline CDR1 reads SNHLY; CDR2 reads FYNNEI.

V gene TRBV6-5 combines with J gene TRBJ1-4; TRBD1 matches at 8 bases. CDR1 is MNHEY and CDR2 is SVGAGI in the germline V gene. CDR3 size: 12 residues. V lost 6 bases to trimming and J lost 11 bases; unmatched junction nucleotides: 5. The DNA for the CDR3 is TGTGCCAGCAGGGCTACAGGGGGGAAACTGTTTTTT. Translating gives CASRATGGKLFF.

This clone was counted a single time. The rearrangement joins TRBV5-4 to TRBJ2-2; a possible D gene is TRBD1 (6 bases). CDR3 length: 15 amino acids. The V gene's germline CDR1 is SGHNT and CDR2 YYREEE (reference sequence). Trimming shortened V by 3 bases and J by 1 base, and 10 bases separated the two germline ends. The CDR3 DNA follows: TGTGCCAGCAGCTCGCAACAGGGGAACACCGGGGAGCTGTTTTTT. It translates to CASSSQQGNTGELFF.

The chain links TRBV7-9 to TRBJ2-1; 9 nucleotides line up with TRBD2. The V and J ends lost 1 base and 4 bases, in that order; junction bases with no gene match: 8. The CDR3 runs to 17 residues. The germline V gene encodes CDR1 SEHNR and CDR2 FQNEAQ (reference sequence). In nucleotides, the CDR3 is TGTGCCAGCAGCTTAGGACTTGGGCGGGAGGGTTACAATGAGCAGTTCTTC. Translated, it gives CASSLGLGREGYNEQFF.

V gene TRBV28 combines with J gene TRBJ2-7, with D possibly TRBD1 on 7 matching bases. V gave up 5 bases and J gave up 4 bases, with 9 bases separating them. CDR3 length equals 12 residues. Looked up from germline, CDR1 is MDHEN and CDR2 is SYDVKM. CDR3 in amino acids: CASSPGGYEQYF. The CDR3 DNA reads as TGTGCCAGCAGTCCAGGGGGGTACGAGCAGTACTTC.

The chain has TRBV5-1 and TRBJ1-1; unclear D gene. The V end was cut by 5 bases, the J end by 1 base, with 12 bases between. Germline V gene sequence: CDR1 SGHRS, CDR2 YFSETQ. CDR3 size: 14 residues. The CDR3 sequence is CASRLRGENTEAFF. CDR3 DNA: TGCGCCAGCAGACTCCGCGGGGAGAACACTGAAGCTTTCTTT.

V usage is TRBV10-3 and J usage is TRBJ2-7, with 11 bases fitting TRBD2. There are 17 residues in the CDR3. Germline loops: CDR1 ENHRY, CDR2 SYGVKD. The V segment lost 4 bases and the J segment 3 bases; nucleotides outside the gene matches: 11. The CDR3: CAISVGTSGTSNYEQYF. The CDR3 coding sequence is TGTGCCATCAGTGTCGGGACTAGCGGAACCTCGAACTACGAGCAGTACTTC.

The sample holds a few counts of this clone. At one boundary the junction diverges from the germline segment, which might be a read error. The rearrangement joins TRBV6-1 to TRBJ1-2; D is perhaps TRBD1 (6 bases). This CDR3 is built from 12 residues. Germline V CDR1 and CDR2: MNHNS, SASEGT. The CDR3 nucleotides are TGTGCCAGCAGTGACCCGGACAGCCCCCGGGCCTTC. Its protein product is CASSDPDSPRAF.

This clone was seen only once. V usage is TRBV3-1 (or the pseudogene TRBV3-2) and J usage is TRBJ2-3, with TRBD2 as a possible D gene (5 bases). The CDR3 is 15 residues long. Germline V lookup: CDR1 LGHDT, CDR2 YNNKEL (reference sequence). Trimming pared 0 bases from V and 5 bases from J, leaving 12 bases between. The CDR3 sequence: CASSQETRSGDTQYF. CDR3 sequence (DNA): TGTGCCAGCAGCCAAGAAACCCGCAGCGGAGATACGCAGTATTTT.

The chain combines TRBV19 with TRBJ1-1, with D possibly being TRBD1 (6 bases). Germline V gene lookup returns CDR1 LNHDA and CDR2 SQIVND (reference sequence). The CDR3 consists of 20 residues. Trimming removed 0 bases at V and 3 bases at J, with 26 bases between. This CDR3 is CASSIDSVWGPWDVDTEAFF. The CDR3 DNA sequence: TGTGCCAGTAGTATAGATTCCGTTTGGGGGCCGTGGGATGTCGACACTGAAGCTTTCTTT.

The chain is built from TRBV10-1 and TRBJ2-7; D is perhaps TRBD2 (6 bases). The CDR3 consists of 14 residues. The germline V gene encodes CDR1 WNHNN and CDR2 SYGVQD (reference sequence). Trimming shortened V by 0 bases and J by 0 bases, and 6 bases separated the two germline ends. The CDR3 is CASSESGSSYEQYF. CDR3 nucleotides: TGCGCCAGCAGTGAGTCCGGGAGCTCCTACGAGCAGTACTTC.

DNA of the CDR3: TGTGCCAGTAGCAGGGACACCGACTATGGCTACACCTTC. Translating gives CASSRDTDYGYTF. The chain is built from TRBV19 and TRBJ1-2; tentatively, D is TRBD1 (6 bases). V was clipped by 6 bases and J by 3 bases, with 11 bases between them. From germline, CDR1 is LNHDA and CDR2 SQIVND (reference sequence). This CDR3 has 13 amino acids.

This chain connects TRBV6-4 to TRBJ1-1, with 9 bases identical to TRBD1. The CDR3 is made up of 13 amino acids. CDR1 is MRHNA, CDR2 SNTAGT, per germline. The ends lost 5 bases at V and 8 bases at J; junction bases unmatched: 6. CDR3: CASSTGTGLEAFF. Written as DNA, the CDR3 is TGTGCCAGCAGTACCGGGACAGGGTTAGAAGCTTTCTTT.

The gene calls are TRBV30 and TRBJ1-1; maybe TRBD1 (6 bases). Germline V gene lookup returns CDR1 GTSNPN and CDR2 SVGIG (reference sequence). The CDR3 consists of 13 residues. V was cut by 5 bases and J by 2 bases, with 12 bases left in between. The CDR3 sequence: CAWEKGGNTEAFF. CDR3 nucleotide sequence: TGTGCCTGGGAGAAAGGGGGAAACACTGAAGCTTTCTTT.

The CDR3 sequence is CASSLGPVSSYEQYF. In nucleotides, the CDR3 is TGTGCCAGCAGCTTAGGCCCCGTCAGCTCCTACGAGCAGTACTTC. This chain connects TRBV7-2 to TRBJ2-7; D call uncertain. Germline V gene lookup returns CDR1 SGHTA and CDR2 FQGNSA. The CDR3 totals 15 residues. V was pared by 1 base and J by 0 bases, with 10 bases between. Full variable domain (rest looked up from reference TRBV7-2 and TRBJ2-7): GAGVSQSPSNKVTEKGKDVELRCDPISGHTALYWYRQSLGQGLEFLIYFQGNSAPDKSGLPSDRFSAERTGGSVSTLTIQRTQQEDSAVYLCASSLGPVSSYEQYFGPGTRLTVT.

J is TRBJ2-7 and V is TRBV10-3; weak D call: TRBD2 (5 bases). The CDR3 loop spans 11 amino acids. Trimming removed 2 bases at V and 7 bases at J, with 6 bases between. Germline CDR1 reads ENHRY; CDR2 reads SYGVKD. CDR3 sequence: CAISEAGEQYF. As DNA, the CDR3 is TGTGCCATCAGTGAGGCGGGTGAGCAGTACTTC.

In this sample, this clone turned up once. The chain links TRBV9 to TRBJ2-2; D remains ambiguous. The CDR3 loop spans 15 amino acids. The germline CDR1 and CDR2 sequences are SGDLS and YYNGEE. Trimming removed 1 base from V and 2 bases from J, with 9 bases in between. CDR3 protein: CASSVMVQNTGELFF. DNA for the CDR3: TGTGCCAGCAGCGTAATGGTACAAAACACCGGGGAGCTGTTTTTT. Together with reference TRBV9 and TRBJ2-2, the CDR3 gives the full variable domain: DSGVTQTPKHLITATGQRVTLRCSPRSGDLSVYWYQQSLDQGLQFLIQYYNGEERAKGNILERFSAQQFPDLHSELNLSSLELGDSALYFCASSVMVQNTGELFFGEGSRLTVL.